The 10 T cell receptor beta chains below come from one sample, sequenced in a study of cytomegalovirus exposure and HLA in healthy donors. PCR involved 60 Vbeta and 13 Jbeta primers. TCRdb keeps only in-frame clones here, not all; method: immunoSEQ multiplex PCR. The sample records around 150,000 clones, approximately 80% being singletons. Sequencing was done on a sample of PBMCs. Source of these receptors: a woman in her forties or fifties in good health and CMV-seronegative.

This chain joins TRBV9 and TRBJ2-2; possibly TRBD2 for D (5 bases). This CDR3 spans 13 amino acids. Germline V lookup: CDR1 SGDLS, CDR2 YYNGEE. V was pared by 4 bases and J by 7 bases, with 11 bases between. The CDR3 DNA reads TGTGCCAGCAGCACTCGGGGTTTCGGGGAGCTGTTTTTT. Protein: CASSTRGFGELFF.

The gene calls are TRBV20-1 and TRBJ1-6; possibly TRBD1 for D (6 bases). Trimming took off 5 bases at V and 10 bases at J, with 9 bases between the two ends. The CDR3 loop spans 11 amino acids. Germline loops: CDR1 DFQATT, CDR2 SNEGSKA (reference sequence). Here the CDR3 reads CSAEGESPLHF. DNA of the CDR3: TGCAGTGCTGAGGGGGAGTCACCCCTCCACTTT.

This clone was detected only a few times. CDR3 DNA sequence: TGTGCCAGCAGTGACTCCTCTAAAAACACTGAAGCTTTCTTT. Translating gives CASSDSSKNTEAFF. V is TRBV6-4 and J is TRBJ1-1; unclear D gene. CDR3 length: 14 amino acids. Germline V gives CDR1 MRHNA, CDR2 SNTAGT. V lost 0 bases to trimming and J lost 2 bases, with 7 bases between them.

The V call is TRBV16, the J call TRBJ2-1, with 9 positions matching TRBD2. The length of the CDR3 is 16 residues. Germline CDR1 reads KGHSY; CDR2 reads FQNENV. After removal of 3 bases from V and 4 bases from J, the junction contained 7 bases not matched to a gene. The CDR3 loop is CASSHKREALYNEQFF. As DNA, the CDR3 is TGTGCCAGCAGCCACAAGCGGGAGGCCCTTTACAATGAGCAGTTCTTC.

The V and J genes are TRBV5-1 and TRBJ2-3; D ambiguous. The CDR3 has 12 residues. Germline lookup yields CDR1 SGHRS and CDR2 YFSETQ. V lost 4 bases and J 4 bases, leaving 7 bases between the germline ends. CDR3 sequence: CASSPQADTQYF. CDR3 DNA sequence: TGCGCCAGCAGCCCCCAGGCAGATACGCAGTATTTT.

The chain couples TRBV2 to TRBJ2-3, with a tentative D call TRBD2 (6 bases). This CDR3 is built from 17 residues. With 7 bases removed from V and 0 bases from J, the gap between germline ends came to 20 bases. Germline assignment: CDR1 SNHLY and CDR2 FYNNEI. CDR3 in amino acids: CASTGTLLAFSTDTQYF. As DNA, the CDR3 is TGTGCCAGCACCGGTACTTTGCTAGCGTTTAGCACAGATACGCAGTATTTT.

The chain recombines TRBV7-7 with TRBJ2-3, with D tentatively TRBD2 (6 bases). Germline lookup yields CDR1 SSHAT and CDR2 FNYEAQ (reference sequence). Between the trimmed V and J ends, which lost 5 bases and 2 bases, there was a span of 17 bases. The CDR3 sequence is 16 residues long. CDR3 loop: CASSLGRAGTTDTQYF. CDR3 coding DNA: TGTGCCAGCAGCCTCGGGAGAGCGGGTACCACAGATACGCAGTATTTT.

This clone was detected once. The chain has TRBV30 and TRBJ1-1; D not certain. V gave up 2 bases and J gave up 6 bases, with 13 bases separating them. This CDR3 has 13 amino acids. Per germline, CDR1 GTSNPN and CDR2 SVGIG (reference sequence). CDR3 loop: CAWSSRIEAEAFF. The CDR3 DNA follows: TGTGCCTGGAGTTCCCGAATTGAGGCTGAAGCTTTCTTT.

This clone was seen a few times. The V and J genes are TRBV7-2 and TRBJ2-1; D is undetermined. V lost 6 bases and J lost 7, with 7 bases in between. Germline assignment: CDR1 SGHTA and CDR2 FQGNSA. CDR3 size: 11 residues. In DNA, the CDR3 is TGTGCCAGCAGGGCCGGGAATGAGCAGTTCTTC. Its translation is CASRAGNEQFF.

The chain employs TRBV20-1 and TRBJ1-2; D might be TRBD1 (5 bases). V was trimmed by 8 bases and J by 6 bases, leaving 13 bases between them. The CDR3 has 11 residues. CDR1 and CDR2 from the germline V gene are DFQATT and SNEGSKA (reference sequence). In nucleotides, the CDR3 is TGCAGTACGATCCGGGGGGATGGCTACACCTTC. Protein product: CSTIRGDGYTF.